In this sample, the clone carrying this T cell receptor beta chain is medium-sized (0.01 to 0.1%). Regions amplified from RNA transcripts were the TCR beta CDR3 regions. Initially, a first-round RT-PCR of the TCR CDR3 employed the HTBI primer set. Each CDR3 protein is one row after TCRdb ran MiXCR on the multiplex PCR reads. The table lists fewer than 700,000 distinct CDR3 sequences, 15% to 20% of them singletons. The CDR3 is made up of 14 amino acids. Between the trimmed V and J ends, which lost 4 bases and 1 base, there was a span of 11 bases. Germline CDR1 reads MDHEN; CDR2 reads SYDVKM. This sample was included in a study of T cells in Graves' hyperthyroidism and ophthalmopathy. Hyperthyroidism, newly diagnosed and lasting under 2 months, affected patients aged 18 to 65.

The sequenced material came from blood. The source of this sequence is a woman younger than 45 with Graves' hyperthyroidism. This sequence joins TRBV28 and TRBJ2-7, with a tentative D call TRBD2 (5 bases). The chain's CDR3 is CASSSGGPSYEQYF. CDR3 nucleotides: TGTGCCAGCAGTTCCGGAGGACCTTCCTACGAGCAGTACTTC.